A selection of T cell receptor beta chains follows, all from one sample in a study of blood T cell repertoires in COVID-19. Some clones are missing from TCRdb's copy, which holds only in-frame ones; the method was immunoSEQ multiplex PCR. The sample consists of about 200,000 clones, roughly 82% of them appearing once. Sequences were obtained from PBMCs or T cells enriched from blood (not recorded which). The receptor set was obtained from a man aged 40-50 years who had recovered from COVID-19. CDR3s include the opening cysteine and the closing phenylalanine or tryptophan. Each record gives: V gene, CDR3 protein.

TRBV6-2/TRBV6-3 CASSSRRIYGYTF
TRBV6-2/TRBV6-3 CASSRQGGDQPQHF
TRBV5-1 CASSKGQGVYVGVTYEQYF
TRBV15 CATTAGLSGNTIYF
TRBV2 CASSVLDGLSQTAFF
TRBV7-6 CASSPLTSGSSNEQFF
TRBV7-9 CASSYGTALNEKLFF
TRBV2 CASLTVYYEQYF
TRBV6-1 CASSDPSGSATDTQYF
TRBV6-5 CARRLAGHNEQFF
TRBV9 CASSVGDRLNYSPLGGYTF
TRBV5-1 CASTHGTENEKLFF
TRBV2 CASSERGGGEQYF
TRBV11-2 CASSPVVNTQYF
TRBV25-1 CASRLRDTGELFF
TRBV11-2 CASSPRQGTGNTIYF
TRBV18 CASSPFRDSNTGELFF
TRBV9 CASSAAKEVEESANTEAFF
TRBV13 CASSLSGREYNEQFF
TRBV21-1 CASSKRQKETQYF
TRBV7-2 CASSLGAGGNVEQFF
TRBV7-9 CASSYGSHDYEQYF
TRBV12-5 CASKLAGGPGEQFF
TRBV29-1 CSVVGITRTDTQYF
TRBV19 CASSSLAVSYNEQFF
TRBV19 CASSRRLDRTEGSPLHF
TRBV14 CASSHPSGSLYEQYF
TRBV4-3 CASSQDLRGIPGELFF
TRBV9 CASSRDRSYGYTF
TRBV12-3/TRBV12-4 CASSRREGTEAFF
TRBV5-1 CASSFDRNPLFKQFF
TRBV10-1 CASSPGQGDGYTF
TRBV7-6 CASSLRPAREGDEQYF